The source of this T cell receptor (beta chain) is a study of breast tumors, draining lymph nodes, adjacent tissues. Study results and limitations: Compared with lymph nodes, tumors were less diverse; compared with nontumor tissue, more.

TCRdb itself ran the multiplex PCR reads through MiXCR, one entry per CDR3 protein. The sample lists 150,000 to 200,000 distinct CDR3 sequences, roughly 30% occurring once. The lymph nodes were axillary draining lymph nodes from breast cancer patients. This clonotype appeared many times. The target antigen is unknown. This CDR3 has 14 amino acids. The germline gives CDR1 LNHNV, CDR2 YYDKDF (reference sequence). V was cut by 3 bases and J by 2 bases, with 10 bases left in between. This chain connects TRBV15 to TRBJ1-1; D gene uncertain. Sample: axillary lymph node tissue. This receptor was taken from a female donor with breast cancer. Some clones in this sample may be carry-over from other donors' samples. CDR3 nucleotide sequence: TGTGCCACCAGCAGGGCCGAGAGAAACACTGAAGCTTTCTTT. Its protein is CATSRAERNTEAFF.